The clone carrying this T cell receptor (beta chain) has only a few counts. The antigen remains undetermined. Per germline, CDR1 SGHTA and CDR2 FQGNSA. J gave up 4 bases and V 1 base, and 4 bases lay outside the gene matches. This CDR3 spans 15 amino acids. The data were taken from a study of T-cell memory formation after mild COVID-19. Study results and caveats: Contracting CD4+ clones sat mainly in CM and EM; CD8+ in EMRA.

TCRdb analysed the 5' RACE reads with MiXCR anew, one entry per CDR3 protein. The data contain just over 300,000 distinct CDR3 sequences, approximately 19% of them singletons. The V gene is TRBV7-2, the J gene TRBJ1-5; 7 bases map to TRBD1. This TCR derives from a man between 18 and 35 years old who had mild COVID-19 (a few samples of this study predate the infection). Cell type and time point are not known. The sample consisted of PBMCs or a T cell subset sorted from them (not recorded which). CDR3 bases: TGTGCCAGCAGCTTAGTGCAGGGGGAGAATCAGCCCCAGCATTTT. Amino acid sequence: CASSLVQGENQPQHF.